This T cell receptor beta chain is drawn from a study of T cell repertoires in cytomegalovirus infection. Across the whole study: CMV epitopes used comprised recently identified HLA-C-restricted ones and well-studied HLA-B-restricted ones. In public TCR beta signatures, there were indications of both CMV infection and matching HLA type. Study-wide points: In two of eight donors, the top clonotype was HLA-C-restricted CMV-specific. Adding up the frequency of public TCR beta families identified people who carried CMV plus the relevant HLA.

TCRdb reprocessed the reads with MiXCR, giving one entry per CDR3 protein. Found here are hundreds of thousands of distinct CDR3 sequences, 30% to 35% of them singletons; the top ten hold 17%. This clonotype was seen only a few times. Its antigen is not known. Sequenced here: cultured PBMCs, sampled from culture after CMV antigen stimulation. The sequence was collected from a human donor in good health (CMV status not recorded). Some clones in this sample may be carry-over from other donors' samples.

The DNA of the CDR3 is TGTGCCAGCAGCTTGGGACAGCAAAATTCACCCCTCCACTTT. It specifies CASSLGQQNSPLHF. The chain combines TRBV7-9 with TRBJ1-6; 7 nucleotides agree with TRBD1. The germline CDR1 and CDR2 sequences are SEHNR and FQNEAQ (reference sequence). The CDR3 consists of 14 residues. V was clipped by 3 bases and J by 7 bases; unmatched bases: 3.